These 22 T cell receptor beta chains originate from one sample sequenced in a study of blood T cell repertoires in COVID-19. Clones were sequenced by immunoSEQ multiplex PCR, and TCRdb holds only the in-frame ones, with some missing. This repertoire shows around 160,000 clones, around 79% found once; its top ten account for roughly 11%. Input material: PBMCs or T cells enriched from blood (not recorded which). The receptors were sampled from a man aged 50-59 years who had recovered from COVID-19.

Here the CDR3 reads CASSLARTGYYYGYTF. The CDR3 bases are TGTGCCAGCAGCTTAGCGAGGACAGGGTATTACTATGGCTACACCTTC. The chain recombines TRBV7-8 with TRBJ1-2, with 8 bases lining up with TRBD1. V gave up 0 bases and J gave up 3 bases; unmatched junction bases: 6. CDR3 length: 16 residues. CDR1 is SGHVS, CDR2 FQNEAQ, per germline.

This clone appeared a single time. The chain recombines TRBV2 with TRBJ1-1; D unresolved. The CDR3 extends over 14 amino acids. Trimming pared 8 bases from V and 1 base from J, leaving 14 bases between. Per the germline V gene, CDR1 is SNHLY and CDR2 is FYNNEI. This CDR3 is CASRRTGENTEAFF. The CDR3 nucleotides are TGTGCCAGCCGGAGGACGGGAGAGAACACTGAAGCTTTCTTT.

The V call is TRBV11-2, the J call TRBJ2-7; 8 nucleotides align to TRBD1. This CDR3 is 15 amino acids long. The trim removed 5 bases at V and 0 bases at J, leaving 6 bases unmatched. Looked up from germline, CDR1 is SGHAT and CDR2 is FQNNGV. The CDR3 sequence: CASSVDRVASYEQYF. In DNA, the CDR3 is TGTGCCAGCAGCGTGGACAGGGTTGCCTCCTACGAGCAGTACTTC.

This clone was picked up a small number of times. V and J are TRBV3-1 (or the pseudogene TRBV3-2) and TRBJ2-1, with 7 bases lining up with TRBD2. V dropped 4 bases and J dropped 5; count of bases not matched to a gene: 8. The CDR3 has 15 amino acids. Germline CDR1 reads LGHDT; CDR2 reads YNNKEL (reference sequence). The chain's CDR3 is CASSPHRGGDNEQFF. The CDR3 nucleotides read TGTGCCAGCAGCCCCCATCGCGGGGGAGACAATGAGCAGTTCTTC.

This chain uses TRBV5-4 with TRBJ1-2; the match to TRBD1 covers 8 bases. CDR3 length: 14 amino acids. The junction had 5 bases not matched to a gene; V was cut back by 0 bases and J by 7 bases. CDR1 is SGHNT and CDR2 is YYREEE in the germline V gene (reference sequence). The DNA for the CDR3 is TGTGCCAGCAGCTTGGCCGGGACAGGATCTGGCTACACCTTC. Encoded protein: CASSLAGTGSGYTF. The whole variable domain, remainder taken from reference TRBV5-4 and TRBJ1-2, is ETGVTQSPTHLIKTRGQQVTLRCSSQSGHNTVSWYQQALGQGPQFIFQYYREEENGRGNFPPRFSGLQFPNYSSELNVNALELDDSALYLCASSLAGTGSGYTFGSGTRLTVV.

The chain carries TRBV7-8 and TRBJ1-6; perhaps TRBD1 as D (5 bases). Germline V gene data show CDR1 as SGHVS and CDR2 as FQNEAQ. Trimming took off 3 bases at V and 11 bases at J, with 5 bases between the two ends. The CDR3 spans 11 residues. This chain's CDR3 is CASSLGPPLHF. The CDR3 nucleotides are TGTGCCAGCAGCTTGGGGCCACCCCTCCACTTT.

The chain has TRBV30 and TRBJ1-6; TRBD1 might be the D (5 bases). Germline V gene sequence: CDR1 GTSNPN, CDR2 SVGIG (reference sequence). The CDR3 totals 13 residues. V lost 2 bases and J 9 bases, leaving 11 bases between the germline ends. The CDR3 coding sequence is TGTGCCTGGAGTTCGGGGGAGGGTTCACCCCTCCACTTT. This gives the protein CAWSSGEGSPLHF.

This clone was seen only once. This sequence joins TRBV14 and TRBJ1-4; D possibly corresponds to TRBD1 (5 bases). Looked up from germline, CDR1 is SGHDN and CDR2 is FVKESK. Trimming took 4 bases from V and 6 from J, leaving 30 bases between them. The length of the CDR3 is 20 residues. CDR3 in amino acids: CASSREPITTGLGGDEKLFF. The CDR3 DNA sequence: TGTGCCAGCAGCCGCGAACCGATAACCACTGGACTCGGGGGGGATGAAAAACTGTTTTTT.

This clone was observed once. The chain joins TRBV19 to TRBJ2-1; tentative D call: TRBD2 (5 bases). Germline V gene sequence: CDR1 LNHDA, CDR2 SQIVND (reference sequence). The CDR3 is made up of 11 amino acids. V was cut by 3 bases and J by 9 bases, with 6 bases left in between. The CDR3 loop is CASSIGGEQFF. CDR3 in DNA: TGTGCCAGTAGTATCGGAGGTGAGCAGTTCTTC.

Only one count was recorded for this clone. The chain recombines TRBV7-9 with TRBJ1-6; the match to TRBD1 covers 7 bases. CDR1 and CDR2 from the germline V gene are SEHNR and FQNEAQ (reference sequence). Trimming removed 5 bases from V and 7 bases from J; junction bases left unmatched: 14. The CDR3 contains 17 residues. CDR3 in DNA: TGTGCCAGCAGCCCACGACCGACAGGGTGGGGAAATTCACCCCTCCACTTT. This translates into CASSPRPTGWGNSPLHF.

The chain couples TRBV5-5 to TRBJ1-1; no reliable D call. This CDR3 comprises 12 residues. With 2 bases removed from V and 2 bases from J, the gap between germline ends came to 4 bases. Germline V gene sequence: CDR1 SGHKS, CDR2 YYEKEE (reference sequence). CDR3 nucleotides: TGTGCCAGCAGCTTACTAAACACTGAAGCTTTCTTT. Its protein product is CASSLLNTEAFF.

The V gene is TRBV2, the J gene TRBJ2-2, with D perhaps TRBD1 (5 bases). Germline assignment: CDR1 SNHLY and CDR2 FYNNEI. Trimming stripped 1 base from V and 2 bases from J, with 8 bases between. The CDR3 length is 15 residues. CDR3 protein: CASSEEQDNTGELFF. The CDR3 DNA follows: TGTGCCAGCAGTGAAGAACAGGATAACACCGGGGAGCTGTTTTTT.

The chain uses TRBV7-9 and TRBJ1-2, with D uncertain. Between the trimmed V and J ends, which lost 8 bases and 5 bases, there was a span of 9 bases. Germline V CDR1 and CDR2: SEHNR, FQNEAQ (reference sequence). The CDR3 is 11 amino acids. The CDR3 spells CASHTFYGYTF. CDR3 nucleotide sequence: TGTGCCAGCCATACATTTTATGGCTACACCTTC.

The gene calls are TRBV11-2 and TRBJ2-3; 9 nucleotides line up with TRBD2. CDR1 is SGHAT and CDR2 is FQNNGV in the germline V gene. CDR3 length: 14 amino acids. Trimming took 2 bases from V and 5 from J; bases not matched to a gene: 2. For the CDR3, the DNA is TGTGCCAGCAGCTTATCAGCGGGGGGAGATACGCAGTATTTT. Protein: CASSLSAGGDTQYF.

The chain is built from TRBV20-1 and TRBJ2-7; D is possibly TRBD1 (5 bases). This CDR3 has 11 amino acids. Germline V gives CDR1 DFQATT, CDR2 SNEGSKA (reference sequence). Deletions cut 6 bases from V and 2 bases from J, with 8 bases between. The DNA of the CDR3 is TGCAGTGCCAGGGCCACCTACGAGCAGTACTTC. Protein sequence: CSARATYEQYF.

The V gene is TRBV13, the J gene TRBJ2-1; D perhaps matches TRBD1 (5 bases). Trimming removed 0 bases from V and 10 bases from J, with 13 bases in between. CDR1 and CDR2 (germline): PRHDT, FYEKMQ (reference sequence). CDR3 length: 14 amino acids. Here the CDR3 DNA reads TGTGCCAGCAGCTTAGGCCGTGCAGGGCGGGAGCAGTTCTTC. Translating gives CASSLGRAGREQFF.

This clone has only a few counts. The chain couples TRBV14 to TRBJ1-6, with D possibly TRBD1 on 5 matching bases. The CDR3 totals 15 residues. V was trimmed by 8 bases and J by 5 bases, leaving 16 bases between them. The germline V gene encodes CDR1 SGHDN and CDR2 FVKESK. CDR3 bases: TGTGCCAGCGCGACCGCAGGGAGGGATAATTCACCCCTCCACTTT. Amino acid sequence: CASATAGRDNSPLHF.

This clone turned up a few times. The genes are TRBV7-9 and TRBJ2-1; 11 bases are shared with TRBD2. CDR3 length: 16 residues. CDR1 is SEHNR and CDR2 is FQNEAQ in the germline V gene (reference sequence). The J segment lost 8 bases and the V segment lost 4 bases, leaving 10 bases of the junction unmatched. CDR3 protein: CASSSYSGRARDEQFF. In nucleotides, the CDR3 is TGTGCCAGCAGCTCATATAGCGGGAGGGCCAGGGATGAGCAGTTCTTC. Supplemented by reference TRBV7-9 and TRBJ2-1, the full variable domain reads DTGVSQNPRHKITKRGQNVTFRCDPISEHNRLYWYRQTLGQGPEFLTYFQNEAQLEKSRLLSDRFSAERPKGSFSTLEIQRTEQGDSAMYLCASSSYSGRARDEQFFGPGTRLTVL.

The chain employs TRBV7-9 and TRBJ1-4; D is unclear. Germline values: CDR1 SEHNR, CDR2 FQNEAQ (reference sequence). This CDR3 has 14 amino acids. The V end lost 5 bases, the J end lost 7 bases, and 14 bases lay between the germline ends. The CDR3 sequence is CASSQFQRGEKLFF. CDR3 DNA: TGTGCCAGCAGCCAATTTCAGAGAGGTGAAAAACTGTTTTTT.

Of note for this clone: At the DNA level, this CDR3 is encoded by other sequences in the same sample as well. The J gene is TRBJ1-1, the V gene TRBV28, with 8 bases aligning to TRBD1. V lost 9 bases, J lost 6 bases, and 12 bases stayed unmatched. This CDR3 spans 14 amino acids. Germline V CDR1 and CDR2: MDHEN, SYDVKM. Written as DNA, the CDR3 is TGTGCCAGTAGCAAGACAGGGGTGAGGCCTGAAGCTTTCTTT. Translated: CASSKTGVRPEAFF.

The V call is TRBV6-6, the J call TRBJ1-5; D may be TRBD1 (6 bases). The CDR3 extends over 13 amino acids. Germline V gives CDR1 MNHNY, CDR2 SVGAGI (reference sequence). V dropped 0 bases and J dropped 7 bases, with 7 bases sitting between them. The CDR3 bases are TGTGCCAGCAGTTACTCCAGGGGCCAGCCCCAGCATTTT. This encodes CASSYSRGQPQHF.

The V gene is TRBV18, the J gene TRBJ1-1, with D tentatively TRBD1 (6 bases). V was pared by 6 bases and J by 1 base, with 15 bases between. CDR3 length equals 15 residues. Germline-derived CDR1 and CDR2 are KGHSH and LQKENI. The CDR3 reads CASSALMTGNTEAFF. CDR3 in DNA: TGTGCCAGCTCGGCCTTGATGACAGGGAACACTGAAGCTTTCTTT. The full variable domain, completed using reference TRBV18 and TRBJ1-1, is NAGVMQNPRHLVRRRGQEARLRCSPMKGHSHVYWYRQLPEEGLKFMVYLQKENIIDESGMPKERFSAEFPKEGPSILRIQQVVRGDSAAYFCASSALMTGNTEAFFGQGTRLTVV.